The 20 T cell receptor beta chains below come from one sample, sequenced in a study of T cell responses to AZD1222 COVID-19 vaccine. Only in-frame clones appear in the TCRdb table, and some are missing; sequencing was by immunoSEQ multiplex PCR. The sample includes about 110,000 clones, about nine tenths of them seen just once. Sequenced here: peripheral blood, sampled 28 days after the second AZD1222 dose. The receptors derive from an adult who received the AZD1222 COVID-19 vaccine.

CDR3 sequence: CASSIGGQVSSGANVLTF. The CDR3 region has the DNA TGTGCCAGTAGTATAGGGGGACAGGTGAGCTCTGGGGCCAACGTCCTGACTTTC. The chain is built from TRBV19 and TRBJ2-6; 8 bases match TRBD1. Unmatched junction bases numbered 5, after V lost 1 base and J lost 0 bases. The germline V gene encodes CDR1 LNHDA and CDR2 SQIVND (reference sequence). The CDR3 contains 18 residues.

The J gene is TRBJ2-5, the V gene TRBV4-1; TRBD2 matches 7 bases. The V and J ends lost 4 bases and 5 bases, in that order; junction bases with no gene match: 7. Germline CDR1 and CDR2: MGHRA and YSYEKL. The CDR3 covers 14 residues. The CDR3 nucleotides are TGCGCCAGCAGCCCTCGACGGGGAGGGGAGACCCAGTACTTC. It translates to CASSPRRGGETQYF.

In regard to this clone: One end of the junction does not line up with germline, which may come from a read error. The sample contains more than one DNA sequence encoding this CDR3. This chain uses TRBV29-1 with TRBJ1-1; D is uncertain. The germline V gene has CDR1 SQVTM and CDR2 ANQGSEA. The CDR3 has 14 residues. The CDR3: CSGISAVPGREAFF. In nucleotides, the CDR3 is TGTAGCGGGATTAGCGCAGTCCCTGGTAGGGAAGCTTTCTTT.

The chain uses TRBV7-9 and TRBJ2-7; D is possibly TRBD2 (6 bases). The CDR3 covers 14 residues. The V end lost 0 bases, the J end lost 5 bases, and 11 bases lay between the germline ends. CDR1 SEHNR and CDR2 FQNEAQ come from the germline V gene (reference sequence). CDR3 nucleotides: TGTGCCAGCAGCTTAGCGGGGGGACCCGACGAGCAGTACTTC. As protein: CASSLAGGPDEQYF.

The chain joins TRBV15 to TRBJ1-2; weak D call: TRBD1 (5 bases). Germline assignment: CDR1 LNHNV and CDR2 YYDKDF (reference sequence). Deletions cut 0 bases from V and 3 bases from J, with 5 bases between. CDR3 length: 13 amino acids. CDR3 residues: CATSRDRDYGYTF. Here the CDR3 DNA reads TGTGCCACCAGCAGAGACAGGGACTATGGCTACACCTTC.

The table lists this clone with a few counts. This chain links TRBV23-1 with TRBJ2-1, with TRBD1 matching 8 bases. TRBV23-1 is filed as an ORF, its function uncertain. After removal of 7 bases from V and 4 bases from J, the junction contained 15 bases not matched to a gene. CDR3 size: 17 residues. The CDR3 bases are TGCGCCAGCACCGCCCCGGACAGGGTTTATCTATACAATGAGCAGTTCTTC. Translation: CASTAPDRVYLYNEQFF.

The sample holds one count of this clone. The chain employs TRBV7-8 and TRBJ1-3; D unclear. V lost 2 bases and J lost 3, with 14 bases in between. Germline V CDR1 and CDR2: SGHVS, FQNEAQ. The CDR3 is 16 residues long. The CDR3 protein is CASSLSSGPSGNTIYF. The DNA for the CDR3 is TGTGCCAGCAGCTTATCGTCAGGACCAAGTGGAAACACCATATATTTT. The variable domain in full, with the rest retrieved from reference TRBV7-8 and TRBJ1-3, is GAGVSQSPRYKVAKRGQDVALRCDPISGHVSLFWYQQALGQGPEFLTYFQNEAQLDKSGLPSDRFFAERPEGSVSTLKIQRTQQEDSAVYLCASSLSSGPSGNTIYFGEGSWLTVV.

V gene TRBV4-3 combines with J gene TRBJ2-3, with 9 bases fitting TRBD1. Germline V gene sequence: CDR1 LGHNA, CDR2 YSLEER. This CDR3 contains 15 residues. V lost 6 bases and J lost 3; bases outside the gene matches: 7. The CDR3 sequence: CASRKGQGTTDTQYF. CDR3 DNA: TGCGCCAGCAGAAAGGGACAGGGTACGACAGATACGCAGTATTTT.

This clone appeared once. The gene calls are TRBV19 and TRBJ1-5, with TRBD1 matching 9 bases. The ends lost 3 bases at V and 0 bases at J; junction bases unmatched: 9. This CDR3 contains 18 residues. Germline V gene data show CDR1 as LNHDA and CDR2 as SQIVND (reference sequence). CDR3 region: CASSIQLPGQGSNQPQHF. CDR3 nucleotides: TGTGCCAGTAGTATCCAACTCCCGGGACAGGGTAGCAATCAGCCCCAGCATTTT.

This clone was seen more than once but under ten times. This sequence joins TRBV27 and TRBJ1-6, with D tentatively TRBD1 (6 bases). Germline assignment: CDR1 MNHEY and CDR2 SMNVEV (reference sequence). V was trimmed by 4 bases and J by 0 bases, leaving 10 bases between them. This CDR3 is 16 amino acids long. CDR3 protein: CASSSGTSSYNSPLHF. In DNA form, the CDR3 reads TGTGCCAGCAGTTCGGGGACAAGCTCCTATAATTCACCCCTCCACTTT.

V is TRBV7-9 and J is TRBJ2-7, with D possibly TRBD1 on 6 matching bases. The V end lost 5 bases, the J end lost 3 bases, and 14 bases lay between the germline ends. Germline CDR1 reads SEHNR; CDR2 reads FQNEAQ (reference sequence). The CDR3 runs to 14 residues. The CDR3 loop is CASSETRGNYEQYF. In DNA, the CDR3 is TGTGCCAGCAGCGAAACCAGGGGTAACTACGAGCAGTACTTC. Using reference TRBV7-9 and TRBJ2-7 for the parts outside the CDR3, the full variable domain is DTGVSQNPRHKITKRGQNVTFRCDPISEHNRLYWYRQTLGQGPEFLTYFQNEAQLEKSRLLSDRFSAERPKGSFSTLEIQRTEQGDSAMYLCASSETRGNYEQYFGPGTRLTVT.

The chain carries TRBV19 and TRBJ1-6; the match to TRBD1 covers 10 bases. This CDR3 comprises 15 residues. CDR1 and CDR2 from the germline V gene are LNHDA and SQIVND (reference sequence). With 4 bases clipped from V and 10 bases from J, the junction kept 7 bases outside the gene matches. The CDR3 DNA reads TGTGCCAGTAGTAGGACAGGGGGAGAGACGTCACCCCTCCACTTT. Translation: CASSRTGGETSPLHF.

The chain couples TRBV14 to TRBJ1-1; a possible D gene is TRBD1 (6 bases). This CDR3 is 13 amino acids long. Germline values: CDR1 SGHDN, CDR2 FVKESK. V lost 4 bases and J 6 bases, leaving 12 bases between the germline ends. CDR3 region: CASSLRTVAEAFF. CDR3 coding DNA: TGTGCCAGCAGCCTACGGACAGTCGCTGAAGCTTTCTTT.

The chain carries TRBV6-2 or TRBV6-3 and TRBJ2-5; TRBD1 might be the D (6 bases). Germline CDR1 and CDR2: MNHEY and SVGEGT. The length of the CDR3 is 16 residues. V was shortened by 8 bases and J by 4 bases, with 23 bases between the two germline ends. In nucleotides, the CDR3 is TGTGCCAGCGGCCTTGGTTCAGGGGTTGACGGAGAGACCCAGTACTTC. Its translation: CASGLGSGVDGETQYF.

This clone showed up just once. The J gene is TRBJ1-4, the V gene TRBV5-1, with D uncertain. The CDR3 is 12 amino acids. CDR1 SGHRS and CDR2 YFSETQ come from the germline V gene. V was clipped by 7 bases and J by 6 bases, with 10 bases between them. CDR3 DNA: TGCGCCAGCCTGTTTTCCGATGAAAAACTGTTTTTT. It translates to CASLFSDEKLFF.

This rearrangement joins TRBV28 to TRBJ1-1; possible D gene TRBD1, 6 bases. The CDR3 runs to 13 residues. The V end lost 5 bases, the J end lost 6 bases, and 13 bases lay between the germline ends. Germline loops: CDR1 MDHEN, CDR2 SYDVKM. The CDR3 DNA reads as TGTGCCAGCAGTATTGGACAGTTCGCTGAAGCTTTCTTT. Translating gives CASSIGQFAEAFF. The complete variable domain, with remaining parts taken from reference TRBV28 and TRBJ1-1, reads DVKVTQSSRYLVKRTGEKVFLECVQDMDHENMFWYRQDPGLGLRLIYFSYDVKMKEKGDIPEGYSVSREKKERFSLILESASTNQTSMYLCASSIGQFAEAFFGQGTRLTVV.

The chain has TRBV9 and TRBJ1-1; D not resolved. Germline V lookup: CDR1 SGDLS, CDR2 YYNGEE. The CDR3 extends over 15 amino acids. Trimming stripped 0 bases from V and 1 base from J, with 10 bases between. The CDR3 DNA follows: TGTGCCAGCAGCGTAGATCTCCAGCGGAACACTGAAGCTTTCTTT. Amino acid sequence: CASSVDLQRNTEAFF.

The gene calls are TRBV10-2 and TRBJ2-7; 9 positions match TRBD2. The CDR3 contains 15 residues. The J segment lost 0 bases and the V segment lost 7 bases, leaving 7 bases of the junction unmatched. Germline CDR1 reads WSHSY; CDR2 reads SAAADI. The CDR3 is CASISEAGGSYEQYF. The CDR3, as DNA: TGCGCCAGCATTTCGGAAGCGGGGGGCTCCTACGAGCAGTACTTC.

The chain employs TRBV5-6 and TRBJ2-7; TRBD1 is a possible D gene (6 bases). Germline V gene lookup returns CDR1 SGHDT and CDR2 YYEEEE. CDR3 length: 12 residues. Deletions cut 2 bases from V and 7 bases from J, with 10 bases between. The CDR3 DNA reads as TGTGCCAGCAGCTTTTCAACAGGGGAGCAGTACTTC. This translates into CASSFSTGEQYF.

The chain couples TRBV19 to TRBJ2-1; D might be TRBD2 (6 bases). The CDR3 has 13 amino acids. Trimming shortened V by 3 bases and J by 7 bases, and 10 bases separated the two germline ends. The germline gives CDR1 LNHDA, CDR2 SQIVND (reference sequence). The CDR3 is CASSIKGGNEQFF. Here the CDR3 DNA reads TGTGCCAGTAGTATTAAAGGAGGGAATGAGCAGTTCTTC.